This T cell receptor beta chain was observed in a study of chemoradiotherapy in HPV16-positive cancers. On the study more broadly: Functional T-cell assays on a couple of HPV16-positive patients' cells defined candidate HPV-specific clones and common TCR motifs.

Sequencing used immunoSEQ multiplex PCR; TCRdb keeps in-frame clones, though not all of them. Found here are approximately 4,600 clones, roughly nine tenths of them singletons; the top ten hold 3%. Turning to this clone: Its antigen is unidentified.

V lost 1 base and J 3 bases, leaving 17 bases between the germline ends. CDR1 and CDR2 from the germline V gene are LNHNV and YYDKDF (reference sequence). There are 17 residues in the CDR3. The study's findings and limits: Better recurrence-free survival went with HPV-responsive T-cell expansion in HPV16-positive patients. Non-HPV-specific T cells did not expand in tumors during treatment, whereas candidate HPV-specific clones and E7-related motifs did.

Repeated repertoire sampling spanned the course of chemoradiotherapy. This specimen was taken from a patient who underwent chemoradiotherapy. This chain links TRBV15 with TRBJ2-3, with TRBD2 as a possible D gene (5 bases). The sequence was collected from a human donor with HPV-associated anogenital cancer. The CDR3 bases are TGTGCCACCAGCAGAGCCCCTCCGCTAGCCGGAACAGATACGCAGTATTTT. This sequence encodes CATSRAPPLAGTDTQYF.